Listed here are 6 T cell receptor beta chains from one sample, sequenced in a study of identical twins (dated by TCRdb to the mid-2010s). The library was generated by 5' RACE. TCRdb shows the sequencer as Illumina HiSeq 2000. TCRdb trimmed the raw reads at Q25, called clones with MiXCR and kept productive beta chains. When rows share a CDR3 protein, they turn into one entry using the most common DNA and genes. The sample yields 1.5 million or so distinct CDR3 sequences; about 30% were counted once. The ten most abundant clones make up 0.25% to 0.3% of the sample. Sequencing was performed on cord blood. Every receptor here comes from a newborn girl in good health.

This chain connects TRBV20-1 to TRBJ2-1; D possibly corresponds to TRBD2 (6 bases). Matching the DNA end better, TRBJ2-7 makes the J call doubtful. The V gene's germline CDR1 is DFQATT and CDR2 SNEGSKA (reference sequence). This CDR3 region has 14 residues. The chain's CDR3 is CSARGRGRYNEQYF. The CDR3 coding sequence is TGCAGTGCTAGAGGCCGGGGGAGATACAATGAGCAGTACTTC.

Only a few counts were recorded for this clonotype. The J gene is TRBJ1-2, the V gene TRBV27, with 7 bases matching TRBD1. The length of the CDR3 is 13 residues. V dropped 5 bases and J dropped 7; count of bases not matched to a gene: 7. Per germline, CDR1 MNHEY and CDR2 SMNVEV (reference sequence). The CDR3 protein is CASSAMGQSGYTF. CDR3 coding DNA: TGTGCCAGCAGTGCCATGGGACAGTCTGGCTACACCTTC.

This clonotype was recorded many times. The chain joins TRBV29-1 to TRBJ2-3; 9 nucleotides match TRBD1. Germline loops: CDR1 SQVTM, CDR2 ANQGSEA. V lost 4 bases to trimming and J lost 1 base; unmatched junction nucleotides: 3. This CDR3 comprises 14 residues. The chain's CDR3 is CSVGRDRGTDTQYF. The DNA for the CDR3 is TGCAGCGTTGGCCGGGACAGGGGCACAGATACGCAGTATTTT.

As DNA, the CDR3 is TGTGCCAGCTGTAGGCCCGTAGGCCAAGAGACCCAGTACTTC. This encodes CASCRPVGQETQYF. The chain joins TRBV6-6 to TRBJ2-5; no definite D call. Germline assignment: CDR1 MNHNY and CDR2 SVGAGI (reference sequence). Trimming left V 8 bases short and J 1 base short, with 14 bases between. The CDR3 length is 14 residues.

This chain connects TRBV20-1 to TRBJ2-1; 7 bases align to TRBD2. Unmatched junction bases numbered 12, after V lost 1 base and J lost 6 bases. CDR1 and CDR2 from the germline V gene are DFQATT and SNEGSKA (reference sequence). The CDR3 is 16 amino acids. The CDR3 DNA follows: TGCAGTGCTAGAGTCCATAAAGCGGGATCGGGCAATGAGCAGTTCTTC. Its translation is CSARVHKAGSGNEQFF.

The V gene is TRBV12-3 or TRBV12-4, the J gene TRBJ2-3; 8 bases agree with TRBD1. Unmatched junction bases numbered 9, after V lost 5 bases and J lost 2 bases. The CDR3 runs 16 residues. CDR3 amino acids: CASSGRQGRLTDTQYF. For the CDR3, the DNA is TGTGCCAGCAGTGGACGACAGGGGCGACTCACAGATACGCAGTATTTT.